The source of this TCR beta chain is a study of cytomegalovirus exposure and HLA in healthy donors. Turning to the study itself: In a later analysis, the roughly 120 validation repertoires were reported to have used the same platform as the 650 to 800 first-cohort repertoires.

In germline, CDR1 is SGHTA, CDR2 FQGNSA. This CDR3 region has 17 residues. Between the trimmed V and J ends, which lost 0 bases and 0 bases, there was a span of 13 bases. Study results and limitations: It was 150 to 200 TCR beta chains that were listed as cytomegalovirus-associated. CMV antigen specificity was confirmed in vitro for a few CMV-associated chains.

Sequenced by immunoSEQ multiplex PCR; TCRdb stores in-frame clones only, minus some. The sample includes under 200,000 clones, over 65% of them seen just once. A note on this clone: The antigen remains undetermined.

The clonotype originates from a young man in good health and CMV-seropositive. The gene calls are TRBV7-2 and TRBJ2-3; TRBD2 is a possible D gene (6 bases). The sample was PBMCs. The CDR3 DNA reads as TGTGCCAGCAGCTTAGCGGGCGGGACGCCCAGCACAGATACGCAGTATTTT. Its translation is CASSLAGGTPSTDTQYF.